Listed below are T cell receptor beta chains from one sample, sequenced in a study of shared clonotypes between healthy human individuals. Clones were read by immunoSEQ multiplex PCR, and TCRdb kept only the in-frame ones, dropping some. The sample holds fewer than 700,000 clones, approximately 95% seen once. Sequencing input: naive CD8+ T cells sorted from blood. Source of these receptors: a woman in her twenties or thirties in good health. The CDR3 runs from the conserved cysteine through the conserved F or W. Expanded clones get a size class; other rows say once, few or many, or leave the size out.

TRBJ2-3	.	TRBV11-1	CASSPTLADTQYF
TRBJ2-7	few	TRBV27	CASSSASYEQYF
TRBJ2-7	.	TRBV4-1	CASSQAGTSVLYEQYF
TRBJ2-7	.	TRBV7-3	CASSNTGTSGYSEQYF
TRBJ2-3	.	TRBV29-1	CSVESAEVTDTQYF
TRBJ2-1	.	TRBV19	CASSIVQGRNEQFF
TRBJ1-4	.	TRBV7-9	CASRPTEGLEKLFF
TRBJ2-7	.	TRBV9	CASSDLGAGNEQYF
TRBJ2-1	.	TRBV6-1	CASSVPRASGPYNEQFF
TRBJ2-7	.	TRBV28	CASSSTRRGEQYF
TRBJ2-7	.	TRBV21-1	CASSSQLAGGPYEQYF
TRBJ2-5	.	TRBV7-9	CASSSLAEGETQYF
TRBJ2-1	.	TRBV19	CASSIVGSGRGNEQFF
TRBJ2-7	.	TRBV10-3	CAISEFPGLTYSYEQYF
TRBJ1-5	.	TRBV29-1	CSTREDSNQPQHF